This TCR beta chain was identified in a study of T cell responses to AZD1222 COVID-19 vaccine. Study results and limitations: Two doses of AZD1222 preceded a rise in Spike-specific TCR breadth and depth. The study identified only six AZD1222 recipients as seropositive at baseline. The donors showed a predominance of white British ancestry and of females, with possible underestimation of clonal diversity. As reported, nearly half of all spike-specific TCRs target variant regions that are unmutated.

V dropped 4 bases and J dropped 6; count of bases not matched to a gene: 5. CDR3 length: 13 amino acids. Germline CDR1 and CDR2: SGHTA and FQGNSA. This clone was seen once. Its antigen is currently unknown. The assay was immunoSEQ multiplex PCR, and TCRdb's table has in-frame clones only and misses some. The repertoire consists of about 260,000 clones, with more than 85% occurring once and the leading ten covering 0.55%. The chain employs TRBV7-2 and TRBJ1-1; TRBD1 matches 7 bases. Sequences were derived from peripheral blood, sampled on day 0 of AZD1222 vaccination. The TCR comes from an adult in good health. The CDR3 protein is CASSSQGWPEAFF. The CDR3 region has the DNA TGTGCCAGCAGCTCACAGGGGTGGCCTGAAGCTTTCTTT.